These 4 T cell receptor beta chains share one sample of origin, sequenced in a study of CD8 T cells in Susac syndrome. RNA in amounts of about 0.5 to 1 ug was reverse transcribed with random hexamers. MiXCR was run by TCRdb on the immunoSEQ multiplex PCR reads, yielding one entry per CDR3 protein. There are fewer than 150,000 distinct CDR3 sequences in the sample; 95% occur only once, and around 0.2% lies in the top ten. The sample was CD8+ T cells from PBMCs. The receptors come from a human donor with Susac syndrome.

V gene TRBV12-3 or TRBV12-4 combines with J gene TRBJ2-2; 7 positions agree with TRBD1. The V segment lost 5 bases and the J segment 5 bases; nucleotides outside the gene matches: 5. CDR3 length equals 14 residues. CDR3 protein: CASSPVTGTGELFF. The CDR3, as DNA: TGTGCCAGCAGTCCCGTGACAGGGACCGGGGAGCTGTTTTTT.

This sequence joins TRBV12-3 or TRBV12-4 and TRBJ2-5; the D is unclear. CDR3 length equals 12 residues. V was trimmed by 7 bases and J by 5 bases, leaving 11 bases between them. This CDR3 is CASTRMPETQYF. CDR3 DNA: TGTGCCAGCACGCGAATGCCGGAGACCCAGTACTTC.

The genes are TRBV29-1 and TRBJ1-1; a weak D match, TRBD1 (5 bases). V was cut by 6 bases and J by 1 base, with 12 bases left in between. The germline CDR1 and CDR2 sequences are SQVTM and ANQGSEA. This CDR3 contains 13 residues. The CDR3 coding sequence is TGCAGCGTGCGGGGCAGAAAGAACACTGAAGCTTTCTTT. Amino acids: CSVRGRKNTEAFF.

V is TRBV24-1 and J is TRBJ2-3, with TRBD2 identical over 13 bases. The germline gives CDR1 KGHDR, CDR2 SFDVKD. Unmatched junction bases numbered 8, after V lost 3 bases and J lost 3 bases. The CDR3 is 18 residues long. In nucleotides, the CDR3 is TGTGCCACCAGTGATCCGCGGGGGACTAGCGGGACGACAGATACGCAGTATTTT. Residues: CATSDPRGTSGTTDTQYF.